Each of the 2 T cell receptor beta chains below was sequenced from the same sample in a study of T-cell memory formation after mild COVID-19. TCRdb called the 5' RACE reads again in MiXCR, with one record for every CDR3 protein. The sample includes about 210,000 distinct CDR3 sequences, roughly 27% of them seen just once. Sequencing was carried out using PBMCs or a T cell subset sorted from them (not recorded which). The receptors derive from an adult woman who had mild COVID-19 (a few samples of this study predate the infection). Cell type and time point are not known.

The CDR3 DNA is TGCGCCAGCAGCTTGGGAGTGGAGGAGACCCAGTACTTC. Translation gives CASSLGVEETQYF. The chain is built from TRBV5-1 and TRBJ2-5; D gene unclear. From germline, CDR1 is SGHRS and CDR2 YFSETQ. Trimming cost V 0 bases and J 5 bases, with 8 bases left between them. This CDR3 has 13 residues.

This clonotype was counted between two and nine times. V usage is TRBV5-1 and J usage is TRBJ2-2; D not resolved. Trimming took 1 base from V and 1 from J, leaving 8 bases between them. Germline values: CDR1 SGHRS, CDR2 YFSETQ. This CDR3 region has 15 residues. DNA of the CDR3: TGCGCCAGCAGCTTGAAGTGGGAGAACACCGGGGAGCTGTTTTTT. Protein product: CASSLKWENTGELFF.